Presented here are 2 T cell receptor beta chains from one specimen sequenced in a study of T cells in Graves' hyperthyroidism and ophthalmopathy. Amplification yielded TCR beta CDR3 regions, with RNA transcripts as the source. A set of HTBI primers served as the primers for a first-round RT-PCR of the TCR CDR3. TCRdb passed the multiplex PCR reads through MiXCR, listing each CDR3 protein once. This table holds some 490,000 distinct CDR3 sequences, about 20% found once. The specimen sequenced was blood. The receptor source for this set is a woman between 65 and 79 years old with Graves' ophthalmopathy.

The chain joins TRBV6-9 to TRBJ2-2, with 11 bases fitting TRBD1. Germline V lookup: CDR1 MNHGY, CDR2 SVAAGI. Trimming at V came to 3 bases and at J to 6 bases, leaving 6 bases not matched to a gene. The CDR3 runs 16 residues. CDR3 sequence: CASSYLRTGGPGELFF. The DNA of the CDR3 is TGTGCCAGCAGTTACCTTAGGACAGGGGGCCCCGGGGAGCTGTTTTTT.

This CDR3 reads CSARAGTVPYEQYF. In DNA form, the CDR3 reads TGCAGTGCTAGAGCCGGGACAGTACCCTACGAGCAGTACTTC. The chain links TRBV20-1 to TRBJ2-7, with 7 nucleotides matching TRBD1. Germline CDR1 DFQATT, CDR2 SNEGSKA (reference sequence). J gave up 2 bases and V 1 base, and 5 bases lay outside the gene matches. CDR3 size: 14 residues.